This T cell receptor beta chain was sequenced in a study of blood T cells in healthy people across ages. Study observations and caveats: While age rose, TCR beta diversity per million T cells dropped in a roughly linear way.

Concerning this clonotype: What it recognizes is unknown.

Next came a second PCR, run for about 7 to 12 cycles, which used a sample-barcoded 5' primer along with a J-beta primer mix. TCRdb analysed the 5' RACE reads with MiXCR anew, one entry per CDR3 protein. This sample has approximately 880,000 distinct CDR3 sequences, with 48% found just once. Isolated per sample were at least 6 million PBMCs. Germline CDR1 is SGHRS and CDR2 is YFSETQ. This CDR3 is 14 amino acids long. Sequencing was performed on blood. The receptor comes from a man aged 25-45 years in good health. The V and J genes are TRBV5-1 and TRBJ2-1; 8 bases line up with TRBD1. The DNA end is more similar to TRBJ2-7, so the J call may be wrong. CDR3 amino acids: CASGTGQEYNEQYF. In nucleotides, the CDR3 is TGCGCCAGCGGCACGGGACAGGAATACAATGAGCAGTACTTC.